This T cell receptor beta chain derives from a study of T cells after yellow fever vaccination. Study outcomes and limitations: Any FACS-sorted repertoire could hold abundant clonotypes that contaminate it from the bulk population. Subsequent booster samples again held most clones from primary vaccination (just under 98% CD4, approximately 85% CD8). Secondary responses were weaker yet peaked faster, day 5 versus 15. Of the clonotypes, a small share occurred in both CD4 and CD8 compartments.

TCRdb independently ran MiXCR on the 5' RACE reads; one entry per CDR3 protein. The table lists about 220,000 distinct CDR3 sequences, 3.2% of them singletons. This CDR3 has 13 residues. CDR1 is SGHRS, CDR2 YFSETQ, per germline. The V and J ends lost 0 bases and 1 base respectively, with 4 bases between them. The table lists this clonotype with many counts. The target antigen is unknown. The chain employs TRBV5-1 and TRBJ1-1; D is ambiguous. This TCR derives from a man between 18 and 29 years old who received the YFV17D yellow fever vaccine. Sequenced material: CD4+ T cells sorted from PBMCs, taken 10 days after the yellow fever booster vaccination. The CDR3 bases are TGCGCCAGCAGCTTGGGCAAGAACACTGAAGCTTTCTTT. Translation gives CASSLGKNTEAFF.